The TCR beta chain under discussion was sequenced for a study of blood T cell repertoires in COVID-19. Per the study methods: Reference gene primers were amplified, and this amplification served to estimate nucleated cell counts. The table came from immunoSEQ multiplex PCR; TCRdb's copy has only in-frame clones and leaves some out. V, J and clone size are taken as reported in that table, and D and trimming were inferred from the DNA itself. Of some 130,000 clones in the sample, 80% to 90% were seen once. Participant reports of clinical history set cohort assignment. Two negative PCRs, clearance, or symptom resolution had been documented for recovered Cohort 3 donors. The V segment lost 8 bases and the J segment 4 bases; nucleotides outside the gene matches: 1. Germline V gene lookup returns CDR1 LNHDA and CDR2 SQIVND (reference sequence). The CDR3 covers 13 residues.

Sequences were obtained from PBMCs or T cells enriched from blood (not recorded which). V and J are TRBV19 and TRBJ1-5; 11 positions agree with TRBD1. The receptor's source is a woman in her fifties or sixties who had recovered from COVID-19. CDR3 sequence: CASGDRGNQPQHF. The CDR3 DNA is TGTGCCAGTGGGGACAGGGGGAATCAGCCCCAGCATTTT.